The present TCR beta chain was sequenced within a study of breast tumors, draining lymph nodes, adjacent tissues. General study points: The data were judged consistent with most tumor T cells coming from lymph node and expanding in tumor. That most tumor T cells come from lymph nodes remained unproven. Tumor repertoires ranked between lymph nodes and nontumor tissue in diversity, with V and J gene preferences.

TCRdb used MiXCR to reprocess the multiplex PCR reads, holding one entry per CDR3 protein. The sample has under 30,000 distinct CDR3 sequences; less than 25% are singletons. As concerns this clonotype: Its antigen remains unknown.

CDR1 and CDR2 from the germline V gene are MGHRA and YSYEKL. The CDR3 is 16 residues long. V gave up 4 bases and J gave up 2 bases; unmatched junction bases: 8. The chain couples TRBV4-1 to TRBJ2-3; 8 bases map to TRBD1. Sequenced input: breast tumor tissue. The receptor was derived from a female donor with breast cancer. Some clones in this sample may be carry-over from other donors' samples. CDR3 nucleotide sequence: TGCGCCAGCAGCCTGTATCAGGGGGCCCCCACAGATACGCAGTATTTT. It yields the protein CASSLYQGAPTDTQYF.